The 22 T cell receptor beta chains given below trace back to one sample, sequenced in a study of technical replicates of blood from several donors. Repertoires were generated with immunoSEQ multiplex PCR, while TCRdb's copy carries only in-frame clones and drops some. The sample consists of over 65,000 clones, about 94% of them appearing once. The sample was T cells isolated from PBMCs. All receptors derive from a human donor in good health.

The chain links TRBV27 to TRBJ2-7, with D hard to call. CDR1 is MNHEY, CDR2 SMNVEV, per germline (reference sequence). The length of the CDR3 is 13 residues. V lost 5 bases and J lost 6, with 14 bases in between. CDR3 loop: CASSLDLGSEQYF. The CDR3 DNA reads TGTGCCAGCAGTCTAGACTTAGGTAGCGAGCAGTACTTC.

V and J are TRBV5-8 and TRBJ1-2, with TRBD1 identical over 11 bases. Germline V gives CDR1 SGHTS, CDR2 YDEGEE. The CDR3 runs to 16 residues. The junction had 9 bases not matched to a gene; V was cut back by 0 bases and J by 8 bases. The CDR3 region is CASSLAGDRGSKGYTF. CDR3 nucleotides: TGTGCCAGCAGCTTGGCCGGGGACAGGGGGTCGAAAGGCTACACCTTC. Filled out from reference TRBV5-8 and TRBJ1-2, the complete variable domain reads EAGVTQSPTHLIKTRGQQATLRCSPISGHTSVYWYQQALGLGLQFLLWYDEGEERNRGNFPPRFSGRQFPNYSSELNVNALELEDSALYLCASSLAGDRGSKGYTFGSGTRLTVV.

V and J are TRBV27 and TRBJ1-1; 9 bases are shared with TRBD1. The CDR3 sequence is 15 residues long. Trimming at V came to 9 bases and at J to 4 bases, leaving 12 bases not matched to a gene. Germline V gene data show CDR1 as MNHEY and CDR2 as SMNVEV (reference sequence). In nucleotides, the CDR3 is TGTGCCAGTACCGGGACAGGGTACATCGGCACTGAAGCTTTCTTT. Its translation: CASTGTGYIGTEAFF.

This rearrangement joins TRBV6-1 to TRBJ2-7, with D possibly matching TRBD1 (5 bases). The CDR3 is made up of 13 amino acids. Looked up from germline, CDR1 is MNHNS and CDR2 is SASEGT. The V end lost 5 bases, the J end lost 1 base, and 9 bases lay between the germline ends. As DNA, the CDR3 is TGTGCCAGCAGTCCAGGGTTATCCTACGAGCAGTACTTC. This encodes CASSPGLSYEQYF.

The chain links TRBV27 to TRBJ1-1; TRBD1 matches at 10 bases. The germline gives CDR1 MNHEY, CDR2 SMNVEV (reference sequence). The CDR3 has 15 amino acids. After removal of 5 bases from V and 2 bases from J, the junction contained 5 bases not matched to a gene. The CDR3 here is CASSPLTGGNTEAFF. Written as DNA, the CDR3 is TGTGCCAGCAGTCCTCTGACAGGGGGCAACACTGAAGCTTTCTTT.

V is TRBV19 and J is TRBJ2-1; 7 positions agree with TRBD1. CDR1 is LNHDA, CDR2 SQIVND, per germline (reference sequence). The CDR3 loop spans 15 amino acids. With V trimmed by 6 bases and J by 4 bases, 9 bases remained unmatched. The CDR3 DNA follows: TGTGCCAGTAGCCCGGGACAGACGACTTACAATGAGCAGTTCTTC. This sequence encodes CASSPGQTTYNEQFF. The entire variable domain, with the rest obtained from reference TRBV19 and TRBJ2-1, is as follows: DGGITQSPKYLFRKEGQNVTLSCEQNLNHDAMYWYRQDPGQGLRLIYYSQIVNDFQKGDIAEGYSVSREKKESFPLTVTSAQKNPTAFYLCASSPGQTTYNEQFFGPGTRLTVL.

The chain recombines TRBV7-9 with TRBJ1-4, with D tentatively TRBD1 (5 bases). CDR3 size: 15 residues. Germline CDR1 SEHNR, CDR2 FQNEAQ (reference sequence). V was shortened by 5 bases and J by 7 bases, with 17 bases between the two germline ends. The chain's CDR3 is CASSPLGGGREKLFF. The CDR3 DNA is TGTGCCAGCAGCCCGCTGGGGGGGGGTCGTGAAAAACTGTTTTTT.

The chain joins TRBV6-1 to TRBJ1-3, with 8 nucleotides matching TRBD1. Germline loops: CDR1 MNHNS, CDR2 SASEGT. V gave up 4 bases and J gave up 2 bases; unmatched junction bases: 7. This CDR3 region has 16 residues. CDR3 sequence reads: CASSVRQGRPGNTIYF. The CDR3 DNA is TGTGCCAGCAGTGTAAGACAGGGGCGACCTGGAAACACCATATATTTT.

The J gene is TRBJ1-2, the V gene TRBV6-1, with 9 positions matching TRBD1. The V gene end was trimmed by 4 bases and the J gene end by 6 bases; junction bases not matched to a gene: 12. This CDR3 has 16 amino acids. CDR1 and CDR2 from the germline V gene are MNHNS and SASEGT. The CDR3 nucleotides are TGTGCCAGCAGTGGATTTACCACAGGGGGCGCCGATGGCTACACCTTC. It translates to CASSGFTTGGADGYTF.

The rearrangement joins TRBV2 to TRBJ2-2, with 13 bases fitting TRBD2. The CDR3 contains 14 residues. Germline V gene lookup returns CDR1 SNHLY and CDR2 FYNNEI. Losses at the gene ends were 6 bases for V and 11 bases for J; bases not matched to a gene: 6. As DNA, the CDR3 is TGTGCCAGCAGAGGGACTAGCGGGACGGGAGAGCTGTTTTTT. This sequence encodes CASRGTSGTGELFF.

The chain couples TRBV7-2 to TRBJ1-1, with a weak D call TRBD1 (5 bases). Trimming removed 2 bases at V and 12 bases at J, with 13 bases between. From germline, CDR1 is SGHTA and CDR2 FQGNSA. The CDR3 is 12 residues long. CDR3 region: CASSLNKAGPFF. For the CDR3, the DNA is TGTGCCAGCAGCTTAAATAAGGCAGGGCCTTTCTTT.

This clone was observed a handful of times. The chain links TRBV7-9 to TRBJ2-7; weak D call: TRBD2 (5 bases). The CDR3 spans 15 residues. V was clipped by 6 bases and J by 2 bases, with 17 bases between them. Germline lookup yields CDR1 SEHNR and CDR2 FQNEAQ (reference sequence). CDR3 DNA: TGTGCCAGCAGTCAAGCGGTGCTGGCTACCTACGAGCAGTACTTC. Amino acids: CASSQAVLATYEQYF.

V is TRBV6-5 and J is TRBJ1-1; D is ambiguous. Germline CDR1 reads MNHEY; CDR2 reads SVGAGI. The V end was cut by 4 bases, the J end by 0 bases, with 6 bases between. The CDR3 is 13 residues long. The CDR3 coding sequence is TGTGCCAGCAGTTTGCGAGTGAACACTGAAGCTTTCTTT. It codes for CASSLRVNTEAFF.

The V and J genes are TRBV19 and TRBJ2-3, with D maybe TRBD2 (6 bases). The CDR3 loop spans 15 amino acids. The V gene lost 6 bases and the J gene lost 0 bases, with 13 bases spanning the gap. Germline V gene data show CDR1 as LNHDA and CDR2 as SQIVND (reference sequence). CDR3 amino acids: CASRGRGASTDTQYF. For the CDR3, the DNA is TGTGCCAGTAGAGGGCGGGGAGCTAGCACAGATACGCAGTATTTT.

The chain combines TRBV27 with TRBJ1-1; 9 bases agree with TRBD1. There are 15 residues in the CDR3. In germline, CDR1 is MNHEY, CDR2 SMNVEV (reference sequence). J gave up 3 bases and V 4 bases, and 6 bases lay outside the gene matches. CDR3 in amino acids: CASSSARDRDTEAFF. The CDR3 nucleotides read TGTGCCAGCAGTTCCGCCCGGGACAGGGACACTGAAGCTTTCTTT.

This chain connects TRBV29-1 to TRBJ2-7; 7 nucleotides align to TRBD1. Germline V gives CDR1 SQVTM, CDR2 ANQGSEA. The CDR3 runs to 14 residues. V dropped 1 base and J dropped 1; count of bases not matched to a gene: 4. CDR3 residues: CSVEVPGGSYEQYF. The CDR3 DNA sequence: TGCAGCGTTGAAGTCCCAGGGGGATCCTACGAGCAGTACTTC.

The rearrangement joins TRBV7-6 to TRBJ2-1, with D possibly being TRBD1 (6 bases). The CDR3 sequence is 14 residues long. Germline CDR1 reads SGHVS; CDR2 reads FNYEAQ. The V gene lost 2 bases and the J gene lost 5 bases, with 10 bases spanning the gap. The DNA of the CDR3 is TGTGCCAGCAGCTTAAATCCAGGGGACAATGAGCAGTTCTTC. Residues: CASSLNPGDNEQFF.

The rearrangement joins TRBV5-4 to TRBJ1-2; the match to TRBD1 covers 10 bases. J lost 5 bases, V lost 4 bases, and 5 bases had no gene match. Germline-derived CDR1 and CDR2 are SGHNT and YYREEE (reference sequence). The CDR3 length is 14 residues. CDR3 sequence (DNA): TGTGCCAGCAGCACGGGACAGGGGTGGTATGGCTACACCTTC. Its protein is CASSTGQGWYGYTF.

This chain links TRBV27 with TRBJ1-5, with D maybe TRBD1 (5 bases). Germline V gene data show CDR1 as MNHEY and CDR2 as SMNVEV (reference sequence). The ends were cut back, 6 bases at V and 0 bases at J, with 15 bases in the middle. This CDR3 has 16 amino acids. The DNA of the CDR3 is TGTGCCAGCAGGGAGACAAGGGGATATAGCAATCAGCCCCAGCATTTT. This translates into CASRETRGYSNQPQHF.

This rearrangement joins TRBV5-1 to TRBJ1-2; tentatively, D is TRBD1 (6 bases). Trimming removed 0 bases at V and 8 bases at J, with 14 bases between. The V gene's germline CDR1 is SGHRS and CDR2 YFSETQ. The CDR3 runs to 14 residues. The CDR3 sequence is CASSLDRALGGYTF. The CDR3 DNA is TGCGCCAGCAGCTTGGACAGGGCGCTCGGAGGCTACACCTTC.

The V call is TRBV4-2, the J call TRBJ2-7; tentatively, D is TRBD2 (6 bases). The CDR3 loop spans 15 amino acids. The germline V gene has CDR1 LGHNA and CDR2 YNFKEQ. V lost 1 base to trimming and J lost 2 bases, with 12 bases between them. The CDR3 here is CASSQGVAETYEQYF. DNA of the CDR3: TGTGCCAGCAGCCAAGGGGTAGCGGAGACCTACGAGCAGTACTTC.

In this sample, this clone turned up once. The rearrangement joins TRBV5-4 to TRBJ2-1; 7 positions agree with TRBD1. CDR3 length: 14 residues. With 5 bases clipped from V and 7 bases from J, the junction kept 9 bases outside the gene matches. Germline lookup yields CDR1 SGHNT and CDR2 YYREEE (reference sequence). The CDR3 nucleotides read TGTGCCAGCAGTCAAACCCGGACAGGAAATGAGCAGTTCTTC. Translation gives CASSQTRTGNEQFF.